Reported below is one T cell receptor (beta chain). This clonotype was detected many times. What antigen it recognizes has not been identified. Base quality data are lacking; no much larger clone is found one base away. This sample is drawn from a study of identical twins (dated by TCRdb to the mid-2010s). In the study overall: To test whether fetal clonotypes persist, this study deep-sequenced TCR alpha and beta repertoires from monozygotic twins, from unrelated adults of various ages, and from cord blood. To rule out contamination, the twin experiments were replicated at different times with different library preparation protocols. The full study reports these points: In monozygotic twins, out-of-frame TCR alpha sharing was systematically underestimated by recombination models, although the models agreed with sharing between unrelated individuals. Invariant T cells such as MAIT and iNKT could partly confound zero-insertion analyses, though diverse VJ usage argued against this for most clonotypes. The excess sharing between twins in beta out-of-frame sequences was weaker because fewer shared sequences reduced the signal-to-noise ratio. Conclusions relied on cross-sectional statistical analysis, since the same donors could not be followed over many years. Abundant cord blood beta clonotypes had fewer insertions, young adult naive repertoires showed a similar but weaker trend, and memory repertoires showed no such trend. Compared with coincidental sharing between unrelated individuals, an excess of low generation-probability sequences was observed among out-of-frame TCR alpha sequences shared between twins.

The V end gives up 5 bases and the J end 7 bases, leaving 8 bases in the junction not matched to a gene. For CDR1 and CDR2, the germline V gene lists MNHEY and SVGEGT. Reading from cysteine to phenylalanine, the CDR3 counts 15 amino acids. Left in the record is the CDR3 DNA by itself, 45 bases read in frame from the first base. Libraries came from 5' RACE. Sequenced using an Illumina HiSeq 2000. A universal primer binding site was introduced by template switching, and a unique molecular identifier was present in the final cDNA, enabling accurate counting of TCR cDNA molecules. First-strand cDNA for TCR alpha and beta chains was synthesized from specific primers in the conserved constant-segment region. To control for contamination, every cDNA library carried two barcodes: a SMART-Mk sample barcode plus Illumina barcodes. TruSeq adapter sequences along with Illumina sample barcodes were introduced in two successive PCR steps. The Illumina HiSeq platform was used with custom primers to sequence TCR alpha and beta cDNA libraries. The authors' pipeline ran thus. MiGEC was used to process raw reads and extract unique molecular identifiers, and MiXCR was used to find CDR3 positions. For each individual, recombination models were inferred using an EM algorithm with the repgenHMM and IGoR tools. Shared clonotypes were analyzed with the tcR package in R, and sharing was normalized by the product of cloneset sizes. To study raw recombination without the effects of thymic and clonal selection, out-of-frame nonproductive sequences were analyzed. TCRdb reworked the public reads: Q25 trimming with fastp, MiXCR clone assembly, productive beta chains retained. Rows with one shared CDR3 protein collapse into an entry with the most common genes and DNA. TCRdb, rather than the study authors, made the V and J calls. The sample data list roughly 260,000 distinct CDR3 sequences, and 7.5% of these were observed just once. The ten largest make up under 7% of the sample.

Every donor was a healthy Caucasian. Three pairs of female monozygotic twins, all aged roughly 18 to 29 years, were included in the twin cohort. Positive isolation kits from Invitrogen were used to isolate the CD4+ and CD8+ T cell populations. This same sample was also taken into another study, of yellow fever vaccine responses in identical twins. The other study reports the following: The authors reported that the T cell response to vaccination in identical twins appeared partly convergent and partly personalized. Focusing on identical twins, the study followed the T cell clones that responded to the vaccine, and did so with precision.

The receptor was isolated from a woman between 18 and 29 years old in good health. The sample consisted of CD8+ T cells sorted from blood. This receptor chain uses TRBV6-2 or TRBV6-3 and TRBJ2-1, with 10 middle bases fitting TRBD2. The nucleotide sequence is TGTGCCAGCAGTGGTTCTAGCGGGAGTTATAATGAGCAGTTCTTC. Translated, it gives CASSGSSGSYNEQFF.